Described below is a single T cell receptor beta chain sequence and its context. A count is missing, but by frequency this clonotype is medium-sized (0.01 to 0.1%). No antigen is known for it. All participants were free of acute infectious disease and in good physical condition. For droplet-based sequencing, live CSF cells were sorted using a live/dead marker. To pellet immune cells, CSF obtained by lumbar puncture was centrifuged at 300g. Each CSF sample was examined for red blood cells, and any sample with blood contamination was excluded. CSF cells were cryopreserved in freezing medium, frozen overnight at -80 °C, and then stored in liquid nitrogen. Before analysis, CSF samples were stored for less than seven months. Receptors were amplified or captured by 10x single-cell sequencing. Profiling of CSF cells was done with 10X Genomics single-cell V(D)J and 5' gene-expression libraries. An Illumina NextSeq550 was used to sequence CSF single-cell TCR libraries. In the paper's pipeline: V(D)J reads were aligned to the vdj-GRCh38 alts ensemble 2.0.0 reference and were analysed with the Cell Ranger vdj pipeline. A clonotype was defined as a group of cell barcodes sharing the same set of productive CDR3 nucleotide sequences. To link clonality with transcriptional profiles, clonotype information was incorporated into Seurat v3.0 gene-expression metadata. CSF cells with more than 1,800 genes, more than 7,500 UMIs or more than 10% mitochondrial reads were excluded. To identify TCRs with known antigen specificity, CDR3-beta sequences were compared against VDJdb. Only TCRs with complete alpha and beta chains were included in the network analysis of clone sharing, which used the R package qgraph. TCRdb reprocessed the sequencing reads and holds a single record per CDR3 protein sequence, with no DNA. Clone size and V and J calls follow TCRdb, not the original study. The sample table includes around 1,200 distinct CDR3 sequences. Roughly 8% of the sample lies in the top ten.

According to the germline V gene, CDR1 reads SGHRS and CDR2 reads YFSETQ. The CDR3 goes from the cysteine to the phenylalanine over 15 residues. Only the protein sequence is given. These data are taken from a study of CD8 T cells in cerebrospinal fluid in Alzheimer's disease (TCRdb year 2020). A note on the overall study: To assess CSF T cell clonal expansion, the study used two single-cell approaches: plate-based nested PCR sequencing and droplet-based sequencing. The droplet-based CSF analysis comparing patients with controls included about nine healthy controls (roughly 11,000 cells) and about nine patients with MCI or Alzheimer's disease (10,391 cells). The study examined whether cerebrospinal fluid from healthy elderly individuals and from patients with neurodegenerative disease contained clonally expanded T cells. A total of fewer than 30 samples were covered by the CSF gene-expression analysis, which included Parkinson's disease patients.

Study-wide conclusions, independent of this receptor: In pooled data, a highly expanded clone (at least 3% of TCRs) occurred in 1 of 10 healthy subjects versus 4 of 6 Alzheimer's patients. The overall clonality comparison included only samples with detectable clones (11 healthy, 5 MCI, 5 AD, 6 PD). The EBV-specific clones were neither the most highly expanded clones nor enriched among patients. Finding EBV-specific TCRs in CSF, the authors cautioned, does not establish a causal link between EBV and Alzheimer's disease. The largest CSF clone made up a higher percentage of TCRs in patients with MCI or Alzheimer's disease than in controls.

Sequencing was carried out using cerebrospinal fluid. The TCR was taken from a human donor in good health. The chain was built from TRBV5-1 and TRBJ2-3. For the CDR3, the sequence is CASRPDSTSTDTQYF.